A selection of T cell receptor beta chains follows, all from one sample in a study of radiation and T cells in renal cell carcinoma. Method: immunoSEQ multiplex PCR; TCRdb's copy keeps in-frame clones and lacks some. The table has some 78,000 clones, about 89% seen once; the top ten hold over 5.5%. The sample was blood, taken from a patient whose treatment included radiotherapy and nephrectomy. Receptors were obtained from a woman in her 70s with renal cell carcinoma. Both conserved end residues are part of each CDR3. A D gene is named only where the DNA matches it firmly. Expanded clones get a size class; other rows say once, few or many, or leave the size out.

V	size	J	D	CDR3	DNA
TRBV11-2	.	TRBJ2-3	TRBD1	CASSFRGLSDTQYF	TGTGCCAGCAGCTTTAGGGGGCTGTCAGATACGCAGTATTTT
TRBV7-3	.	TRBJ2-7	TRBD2	CASTPGGGSYEQYF	TGTGCCAGCACCCCGGGGGGGGGCTCCTACGAGCAGTACTTC
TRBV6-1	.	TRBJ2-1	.	CASSVPLRGPRPDEQFF	TGTGCCAGCAGTGTACCGCTCAGGGGACCCCGGCCAGATGAGCAGTTCTTC
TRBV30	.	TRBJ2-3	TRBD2	CAWSVPSGGTDTQYF	TGTGCCTGGAGTGTTCCTAGCGGGGGGACAGATACGCAGTATTTT
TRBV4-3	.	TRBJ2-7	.	CASSQDIGSSYEQYF	TGCGCCAGCAGCCAAGATATAGGCAGCTCCTACGAGCAGTACTTC
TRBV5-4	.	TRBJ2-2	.	CASSLGQMNTGELFF	TGTGCCAGCAGCTTGGGGCAGATGAACACCGGGGAGCTGTTTTTT
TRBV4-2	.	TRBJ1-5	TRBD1	CASSLSGGQTNQPQHF	TGTGCCAGCAGCCTTTCCGGGGGACAGACGAATCAGCCCCAGCATTTT
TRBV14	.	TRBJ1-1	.	CASSHLHEMNFEAFF	TGTGCCAGCAGCCACTTACACGAAATGAACTTTGAAGCTTTCTTT
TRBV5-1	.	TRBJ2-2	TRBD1	CASTPGGLTGELFF	TGCGCCAGCACGCCAGGGGGCTTAACCGGGGAGCTGTTTTTT
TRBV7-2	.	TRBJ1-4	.	CASSLAGAATNEKLFF	TGTGCCAGCAGCTTAGCGGGGGCAGCAACTAATGAAAAACTGTTTTTT
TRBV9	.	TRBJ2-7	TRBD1	CASSVGDRGYYEQYF	TGTGCCAGCAGCGTAGGGGACAGGGGGTACTACGAGCAGTACTTC
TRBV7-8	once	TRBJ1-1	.	CASSLRLGKVGTEAFF	TGTGCCAGCAGCTTAAGGCTCGGGAAAGTGGGTACTGAAGCTTTCTTT
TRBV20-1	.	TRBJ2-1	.	CSAPGVGEQFF	TGCAGTGCTCCAGGGGTGGGTGAGCAGTTCTTC
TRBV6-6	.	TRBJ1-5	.	CASSYEDRNQPQHF	TGTGCCAGCAGTTACGAGGACCGAAATCAGCCCCAGCATTTT
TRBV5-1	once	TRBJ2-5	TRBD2	CASSPGTKWDQETQYF	TGCGCCAGCAGCCCGGGGACTAAATGGGACCAAGAGACCCAGTACTTC
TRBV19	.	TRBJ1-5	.	CASTQGVGQPQHF	TGTGCCAGTACCCAGGGAGTGGGACAGCCCCAGCATTTT
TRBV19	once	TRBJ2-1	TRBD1	CASNSLTGAPYNEQFF	TGTGCCAGTAATTCCCTGACAGGGGCCCCCTACAATGAGCAGTTCTTC
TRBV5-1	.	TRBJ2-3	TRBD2	CASSSGLAGPSTDTQYF	TGCGCCAGCAGCTCTGGACTAGCGGGGCCCAGCACAGATACGCAGTATTTT
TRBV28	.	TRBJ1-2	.	CASSLQGGYGYTF	TGTGCCAGCAGCTTACAGGGTGGCTATGGCTACACCTTC
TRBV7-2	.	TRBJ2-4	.	CASSLVGGENIQYF	TGTGCCAGCAGCTTAGTCGGTGGCGAAAACATTCAGTACTTC
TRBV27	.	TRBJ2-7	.	CASSLSGDLHEQYF	TGTGCCAGCAGTTTATCCGGGGACCTCCACGAGCAGTACTTC
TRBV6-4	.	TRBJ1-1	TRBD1	CASSISPGGEAFF	TGTGCCAGCAGTATCTCTCCAGGGGGTGAAGCTTTCTTT
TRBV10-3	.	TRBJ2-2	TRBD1	CAITVTGVNTGELFF	TGTGCCATCACCGTGACAGGGGTAAACACCGGGGAGCTGTTTTTT
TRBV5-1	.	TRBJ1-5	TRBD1	CASSVTGGMGQPQHF	TGCGCCAGCAGCGTAACAGGGGGCATGGGTCAGCCCCAGCATTTT
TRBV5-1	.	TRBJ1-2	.	CASSPTNYGYTF	TGCGCCAGCAGCCCAACAAACTATGGCTACACCTTC
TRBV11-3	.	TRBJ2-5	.	CASSLGETQYF	TGTGCCAGCAGCTTAGGGGAGACCCAGTACTTC
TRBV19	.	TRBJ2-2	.	CATSKGDFTGELFF	TGTGCCACTTCGAAGGGGGACTTCACCGGGGAGCTGTTTTTT
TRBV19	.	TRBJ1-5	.	CASSIESGQGSNQPQHF	TGTGCCAGTAGTATAGAGTCGGGGCAGGGTAGCAATCAGCCCCAGCATTTT
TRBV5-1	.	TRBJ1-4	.	CASSSDTEKLFF	TGCGCCAGCAGTAGCGATACCGAAAAACTGTTTTTT
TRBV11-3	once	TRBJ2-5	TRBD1	CASSTRQGGVETQYF	TGTGCCAGCAGCACCCGACAGGGGGGGGTGGAGACCCAGTACTTC
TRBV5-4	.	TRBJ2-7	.	CASSWGPREQYF	TGTGCCAGCAGCTGGGGACCACGCGAGCAGTACTTC
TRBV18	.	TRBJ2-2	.	CASSPGQPNTGELFF	TGTGCCAGCTCACCTGGACAGCCGAACACCGGGGAGCTGTTTTTT
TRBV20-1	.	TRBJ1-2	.	CSATGPYGYTF	TGCAGTGCTACAGGGCCCTATGGCTACACCTTC
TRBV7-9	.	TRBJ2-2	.	CASSFGATLGWTGELFF	TGTGCCAGCAGCTTCGGAGCTACCCTCGGGTGGACCGGGGAGCTGTTTTTT
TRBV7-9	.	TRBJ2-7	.	CASSLDPREQYF	TGTGCCAGCAGCTTAGACCCCCGCGAGCAGTACTTC
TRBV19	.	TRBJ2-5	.	CASSPPDREETQYF	TGTGCCAGTAGTCCGCCGGACAGAGAAGAGACCCAGTACTTC
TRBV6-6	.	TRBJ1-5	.	CASHERAQPQHF	TGTGCCAGCCACGAAAGGGCTCAGCCCCAGCATTTT
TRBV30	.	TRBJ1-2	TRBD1	CAWMPGTGHGYTF	TGTGCCTGGATGCCTGGGACAGGTCATGGCTACACCTTC
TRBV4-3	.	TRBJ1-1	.	CASDMRVRRGAFF	TGCGCCAGCGATATGAGGGTGAGGCGGGGAGCTTTCTTT
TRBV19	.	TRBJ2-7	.	CASSVGFNNYEQYF	TGTGCCAGTAGTGTGGGATTCAATAACTACGAGCAGTACTTC
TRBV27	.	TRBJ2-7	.	CASSLSGEQYF	TGTGCCAGCAGTTTATCGGGCGAGCAGTACTTC
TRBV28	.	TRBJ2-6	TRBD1	CASTDRALVSGANVLTF	TGTGCCAGCACCGACAGGGCCCTCGTCTCTGGGGCCAACGTCCTGACTTTC
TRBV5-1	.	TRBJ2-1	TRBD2	CASSWIAGEIYNEQFF	TGCGCCAGCAGCTGGATAGCGGGGGAGATATACAATGAGCAGTTCTTC
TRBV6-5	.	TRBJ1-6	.	CASSYEKGYNSPLHF	TGTGCCAGCAGTTACGAGAAGGGGTATAATTCACCCCTCCACTTT
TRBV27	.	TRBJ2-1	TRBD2	CASSLGLAGMMYEQFF	TGTGCCAGCAGTCTGGGACTAGCGGGGATGATGTATGAGCAGTTCTTC